The next 9 T cell receptor beta chains were all read from a single sample in a study of CD8+CD57+ T cells in acquired aplastic anemia. Genomic DNA was employed as the template in profiling TCR beta VDJ and CDR3. TCRdb used MiXCR to reprocess the reads, holding one entry per CDR3 protein. The table records 150,000 to 170,000 distinct CDR3 sequences, approximately 52% of them present only once. Patients chosen for sequencing had shown CD8+CD57+ cell expansion by flow cytometry. Sequencing was carried out using sorted CD4+, CD8+, or CD8+CD57+ T cells (not recorded which) from PBMCs. The receptors were gathered from a human donor with aplastic anemia.

This chain connects TRBV19 to TRBJ2-7, with no clear D. CDR1 is LNHDA, CDR2 SQIVND, per germline (reference sequence). The ends were cut back, 10 bases at V and 6 bases at J, with 19 bases in the middle. This CDR3 contains 13 residues. The CDR3 is CATTPSNMGEQYF. The CDR3 coding sequence is TGTGCCACGACTCCCTCGAATATGGGCGAGCAGTACTTC.

The J gene is TRBJ2-1, the V gene TRBV15; D is ambiguous. Germline V gene data show CDR1 as LNHNV and CDR2 as YYDKDF (reference sequence). This CDR3 has 14 amino acids. Between the trimmed V and J ends, which lost 8 bases and 0 bases, there was a span of 11 bases. The CDR3 nucleotides read TGTGCCACCGCAGGAACTTACTCCTACAATGAGCAGTTCTTC. Protein sequence: CATAGTYSYNEQFF.

This sequence joins TRBV7-2 and TRBJ1-6; no reliable D call. Deletions cut 2 bases from V and 9 bases from J, with 11 bases between. The germline CDR1 and CDR2 sequences are SGHTA and FQGNSA. The CDR3 extends over 14 amino acids. The CDR3 protein is CASSLMYVGSPLHF. In DNA, the CDR3 is TGTGCCAGCAGCTTAATGTACGTCGGTTCACCCCTCCACTTT.

This clonotype was recorded a few times. The chain combines TRBV20-1 with TRBJ2-7, with D possibly matching TRBD2 (6 bases). This CDR3 has 14 amino acids. CDR1 is DFQATT and CDR2 is SNEGSKA in the germline V gene (reference sequence). The V end was cut by 0 bases, the J end by 5 bases, with 14 bases between. CDR3 bases: TGCAGTGCTAGAGATCCTTCGGGAGTTAACGAGCAGTACTTC. Translated: CSARDPSGVNEQYF.

CDR3 sequence reads: CASSRTGDTDTQYF. The CDR3, as DNA: TGTGCCAGCAGTAGGACAGGGGACACAGATACGCAGTATTTT. This rearrangement joins TRBV6-4 to TRBJ2-3, with 9 bases aligning to TRBD1. The germline gives CDR1 MRHNA, CDR2 SNTAGT. V trimming: 5 bases; J trimming: 2 bases; junction bases outside the gene matches: 2. The CDR3 length is 14 residues.

The chain links TRBV7-8 to TRBJ1-5; 7 nucleotides line up with TRBD1. V trimming: 1 base; J trimming: 3 bases; junction bases outside the gene matches: 3. This CDR3 comprises 15 residues. CDR1 and CDR2 from the germline V gene are SGHVS and FQNEAQ. CDR3 protein: CASSLGTGYNQPQHF. The DNA for the CDR3 is TGTGCCAGCAGCTTAGGGACAGGATACAATCAGCCCCAGCATTTT.

The rearrangement uses TRBV18 and TRBJ1-2, with TRBD1 identical over 8 bases. Germline V gives CDR1 KGHSH, CDR2 LQKENI. The V and J ends lost 8 bases and 0 bases, in that order; junction bases with no gene match: 8. This CDR3 is 15 amino acids long. CDR3 sequence: CASTDRGETNYGYTF. For the CDR3, the DNA is TGTGCCAGCACTGACAGGGGCGAAACTAACTATGGCTACACCTTC. Based on the CDR3 plus reference TRBV18 and TRBJ1-2, the full variable domain is NAGVMQNPRHLVRRRGQEARLRCSPMKGHSHVYWYRQLPEEGLKFMVYLQKENIIDESGMPKERFSAEFPKEGPSILRIQQVVRGDSAAYFCASTDRGETNYGYTFGSGTRLTVV.

This chain links TRBV12-3 or TRBV12-4 with TRBJ2-4; possible D gene TRBD2, 7 bases. The CDR3 consists of 14 residues. Trimming removed 6 bases at V and 16 bases at J, with 25 bases between. The CDR3 nucleotides read TGTGCCAGCAGAGGGGGGCGGGGGCCGGACATTCCTTACTTC. It specifies CASRGGRGPDIPYF.

A few counts support this clonotype. The V gene is TRBV20-1, the J gene TRBJ1-1, with D perhaps TRBD1 (5 bases). Trimming stripped 3 bases from V and 6 bases from J, with 11 bases between. Germline CDR1 and CDR2: DFQATT and SNEGSKA (reference sequence). This CDR3 spans 12 amino acids. CDR3 region: CSARDRDPEAFF. The DNA of the CDR3 is TGCAGTGCTAGGGACCGGGACCCTGAAGCTTTCTTT.